This T cell receptor beta chain was sequenced during a study of blood T cells in healthy people across ages. General study results and limits: Per-million-T-cell TCR beta diversity fell roughly linearly with age.

Alongside a J-beta primer mix, a sample-barcoded 5' primer served in a second PCR lasting roughly 6 to 12 cycles. MiXCR, applied by TCRdb to the 5' RACE reads, yields one record per CDR3 protein. Here the sample spans more than 900,000 distinct CDR3 sequences, almost 30% being singletons. Extracted total RNA amounted to at least 6 micrograms for each sample. Remarks on this clonotype: The target antigen is unknown.

The sample was also linked to a second study, of T cells of mothers and their children.

Sequencing was carried out using blood. This receptor was identified in a woman in her thirties or forties in good health.

The CDR3 coding sequence is TGCAGCGCCACAGGGACCGCGCATGCCAATGAGCAGTTCTTC. Translation: CSATGTAHANEQFF. The chain couples TRBV29-1 to TRBJ2-1, with D possibly being TRBD1 (6 bases). Deletions cut 7 bases from V and 6 bases from J, with 19 bases between. The CDR3 extends over 14 amino acids. CDR1 is SQVTM and CDR2 is ANQGSEA in the germline V gene.